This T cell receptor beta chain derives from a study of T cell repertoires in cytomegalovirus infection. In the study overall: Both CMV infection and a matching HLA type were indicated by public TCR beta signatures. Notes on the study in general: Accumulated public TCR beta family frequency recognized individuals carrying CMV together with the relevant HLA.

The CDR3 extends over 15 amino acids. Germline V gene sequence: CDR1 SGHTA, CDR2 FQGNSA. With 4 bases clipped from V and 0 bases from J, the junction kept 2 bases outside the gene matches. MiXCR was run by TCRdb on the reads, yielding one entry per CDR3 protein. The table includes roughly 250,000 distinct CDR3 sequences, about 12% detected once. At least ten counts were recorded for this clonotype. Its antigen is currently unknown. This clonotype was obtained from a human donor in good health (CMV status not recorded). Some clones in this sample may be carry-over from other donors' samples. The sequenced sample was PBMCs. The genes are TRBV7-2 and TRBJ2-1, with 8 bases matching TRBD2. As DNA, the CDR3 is TGTGCCAGCAGCTCTAGCGGGTTCTCCTACAATGAGCAGTTCTTC. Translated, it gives CASSSSGFSYNEQFF.